This entry describes one TCR beta chain. Sequenced by immunoSEQ multiplex PCR; TCRdb stores in-frame clones only, minus some. The table lists about 2,200,000 clones, more than 85% of them singletons. Naive CD8 cells comprised CD45RO-negative, CCR7-positively selected cells, excluding terminally differentiated effector memory CD45RA+ cells. Germline V gene sequence: CDR1 MNHEY, CDR2 SMNVEV (reference sequence). The CDR3 has 15 amino acids. J lost 0 bases, V lost 10 bases, and 10 bases had no gene match. This entry belongs to a study of shared clonotypes between healthy human individuals. Background on the study: The study used three CD4 naive, three CD4 memory, two CD8 naive and one CD8 memory plate per donor.

The J gene is TRBJ2-3, the V gene TRBV27; TRBD2 aligns across 7 bases. The specimen was naive CD8+ T cells from PBMCs. This TCR derives from a young man in good health. Some clones in this sample may be carry-over from other donors' samples. CDR3 nucleotides: TGTGCCACCCACCCTGGGGGGGGTAGCACAGATACGCAGTATTTT. This codes for CATHPGGGSTDTQYF.